This is a list of T cell receptor beta chains from one sample in a study of T cell responses to AZD1222 COVID-19 vaccine. The table came from immunoSEQ multiplex PCR; TCRdb's copy has only in-frame clones and leaves some out. This sample yields 150,000 to 200,000 clones, of which approximately 93% are seen a single time; about 4% belongs to the top ten. Sequencing used peripheral blood, obtained on day 0 of AZD1222 vaccination. These receptors all come from an adult in good health. The CDR3 runs from the conserved cysteine through the conserved F or W. D genes are given only for firm matches. Not every row has a clone size; where given, it reads once, few, many or a size class.

abundance: NA
v_gene: TRBV7-9
d_gene: TRBD1
len: 16
j_gene: TRBJ1-1
CDR3nt: TGTGCCAGCAGTTACATGGGACAGACCATGAACACTGAAGCTTTCTTT
CDR3aa: CASSYMGQTMNTEAFF

abundance: NA
v_gene: TRBV3-1/TRBV3-2
d_gene: NA
len: 14
j_gene: TRBJ1-6
CDR3nt: TGTGCCAGCAGCCCAGGACAAGGGAACTCACCCCTCCACTTT
CDR3aa: CASSPGQGNSPLHF

abundance: once
v_gene: TRBV5-1
d_gene: TRBD1
len: 13
j_gene: TRBJ1-2
CDR3nt: TGCGCCAGCAGCGCGGACAGGGCCTATGGCTACACCTTC
CDR3aa: CASSADRAYGYTF

abundance: NA
v_gene: TRBV6-6
d_gene: NA
len: 12
j_gene: TRBJ1-1
CDR3nt: TGTGCCAGCAGTTTCCGGAACACTGAAGCTTTCTTT
CDR3aa: CASSFRNTEAFF

abundance: NA
v_gene: TRBV9
d_gene: NA
len: 11
j_gene: TRBJ1-3
CDR3nt: TGTGCCAGCAGTCTTGGAAACACCATATATTTT
CDR3aa: CASSLGNTIYF

abundance: few
v_gene: TRBV21-1
d_gene: NA
len: 13
j_gene: TRBJ1-2
CDR3nt: TGTGCCAGCATTAGGACGGAGTTTTATGGCTACACCTTC
CDR3aa: CASIRTEFYGYTF

abundance: NA
v_gene: TRBV11-2
d_gene: NA
len: 14
j_gene: TRBJ2-3
CDR3nt: TGTGCCAGCAGCGACGGGGACAGCACAGATACGCAGTATTTT
CDR3aa: CASSDGDSTDTQYF

abundance: NA
v_gene: TRBV5-4
d_gene: NA
len: 12
j_gene: TRBJ1-2
CDR3nt: TGTGCCAGCAGCTTGGCAGGTTATGGCTACACCTTC
CDR3aa: CASSLAGYGYTF

abundance: NA
v_gene: TRBV18
d_gene: NA
len: 15
j_gene: TRBJ2-3
CDR3nt: TGTGCCAGCTCCCGAACCAGGGGTTTCGCAGATACGCAGTATTTT
CDR3aa: CASSRTRGFADTQYF

abundance: NA
v_gene: TRBV11-2
d_gene: TRBD1
len: 14
j_gene: TRBJ1-2
CDR3nt: TGTGCCAGCAGTTGGGACAGGGGTGACTATGGCTACACCTTC
CDR3aa: CASSWDRGDYGYTF

abundance: NA
v_gene: TRBV5-1
d_gene: TRBD1
len: 16
j_gene: TRBJ2-5
CDR3nt: TGCGCCAGCAGCTTAACGCCAGGGGGTACTCAAGAGACCCAGTACTTC
CDR3aa: CASSLTPGGTQETQYF

abundance: NA
v_gene: TRBV5-1
d_gene: NA
len: 14
j_gene: TRBJ1-4
CDR3nt: TGCGCCAGCCGGCGGCAAGGCCAAAATGAAAAACTGTTTTTT
CDR3aa: CASRRQGQNEKLFF

abundance: once
v_gene: TRBV5-5
d_gene: NA
len: 16
j_gene: TRBJ2-7
CDR3nt: TGTGCCAGCAGCCTCGTATTAGCATTGAGTCGCTACGAGCAGTACTTC
CDR3aa: CASSLVLALSRYEQYF

abundance: once
v_gene: TRBV6-2/TRBV6-3
d_gene: NA
len: 16
j_gene: TRBJ1-6
CDR3nt: TGTGCCAGCAGTTTCCAACAGAGCTCCTATAATTCACCCCTCCACTTT
CDR3aa: CASSFQQSSYNSPLHF

abundance: NA
v_gene: TRBV19
d_gene: NA
len: 15
j_gene: TRBJ1-1
CDR3nt: TGTGCCAGTAGAACGATTCAGGGGACTTACACTGAAGCTTTCTTT
CDR3aa: CASRTIQGTYTEAFF

abundance: NA
v_gene: TRBV6-5
d_gene: TRBD1
len: 16
j_gene: TRBJ2-5
CDR3nt: TGTGCCAGCAGTTACTTGGTCTGGGGACAGTACGGGCCCCAGTACTTC
CDR3aa: CASSYLVWGQYGPQYF

abundance: NA
v_gene: TRBV10-1
d_gene: NA
len: 16
j_gene: TRBJ2-1
CDR3nt: TGCGCCAGCAGTGATCCCCGGGATTCCGGGGGCTATGAGCAGTTCTTC
CDR3aa: CASSDPRDSGGYEQFF

abundance: NA
v_gene: TRBV7-6
d_gene: TRBD1
len: 16
j_gene: TRBJ1-1
CDR3nt: TGTGCCAGCAGCTCCGGCTCCGGGACAGTGAACACTGAAGCTTTCTTT
CDR3aa: CASSSGSGTVNTEAFF

abundance: once
v_gene: TRBV18
d_gene: NA
len: 17
j_gene: TRBJ1-1
CDR3nt: TGTGCCAGCTCACGAAATGATCCCCCATTATGGCGCACTGAAGCTTTCTTT
CDR3aa: CASSRNDPPLWRTEAFF